One and the same sample provided the 25 T cell receptor beta chains below, sequenced in a study of CD8+ T cells in alopecia areata. The treatment: oral pan-JAK inhibitor, 5-10 mg twice daily. RNA extraction and reverse transcription yielded cDNA as sequencing template. Libraries were prepared by immunoSEQ multiplex PCR; TCRdb keeps only in-frame clonotypes and omits some of them. Of 150,000 to 200,000 clones listed, 50% to 75% are singletons. The starting material was CD4+ T cells sorted from blood, obtained between weeks 55 and 65, from a patient treated with tofacitinib. These receptors all stem from a human donor with alopecia areata.

This rearrangement joins TRBV15 to TRBJ1-5, with D possibly matching TRBD1 (5 bases). Germline assignment: CDR1 LNHNV and CDR2 YYDKDF (reference sequence). The ends were cut back, 3 bases at V and 3 bases at J, with 12 bases in the middle. There are 15 residues in the CDR3. The CDR3 coding sequence is TGTGCCACCAGCAGGCAACAGGCTACCAATCAGCCCCAGCATTTT. Its protein product is CATSRQQATNQPQHF.

The chain carries TRBV29-1 and TRBJ1-5; weak D call: TRBD1 (6 bases). The CDR3 consists of 13 residues. CDR1 SQVTM and CDR2 ANQGSEA come from the germline V gene. Deletions cut 5 bases from V and 3 bases from J, with 11 bases between. CDR3 nucleotide sequence: TGCAGCGTTCTCGGACAGCCCAATCAGCCCCAGCATTTT. Translated: CSVLGQPNQPQHF.

This clone was seen many times. In nucleotides, the CDR3 is TGCAGCGCGGACGGAGACTATGGCTACACCTTC. It translates to CSADGDYGYTF. The rearrangement uses TRBV29-1 and TRBJ1-2, with D unresolved. Germline V gene lookup returns CDR1 SQVTM and CDR2 ANQGSEA. The ends were cut back, 7 bases at V and 3 bases at J, with 9 bases in the middle. This CDR3 has 11 residues.

This rearrangement joins TRBV30 to TRBJ2-7; 8 bases line up with TRBD1. This CDR3 region has 18 residues. Germline trimming cut 2 bases from V and 3 bases from J; bases unmatched to any gene: 18. CDR1 GTSNPN and CDR2 SVGIG come from the germline V gene (reference sequence). The CDR3 reads CAWSSTGQGGRRGYEQYF. Here the CDR3 DNA reads TGTGCCTGGAGTTCGACAGGACAGGGTGGTAGGCGAGGCTACGAGCAGTACTTC. Together with reference TRBV30 and TRBJ2-7, the CDR3 gives the full variable domain: SQTIHQWPATLVQPVGSPLSLECTVEGTSNPNLYWYRQAAGRGLQLLFYSVGIGQISSEVPQNLSASRPQDRQFILSSKKLLLSDSGFYLCAWSSTGQGGRRGYEQYFGPGTRLTVT.

This clone turned up a few times. V is TRBV2 and J is TRBJ2-7, with D perhaps matching TRBD1 (6 bases). With 7 bases removed from V and 6 bases from J, the gap between germline ends came to 25 bases. Germline V gene lookup returns CDR1 SNHLY and CDR2 FYNNEI. The CDR3 spans 16 residues. The CDR3 DNA sequence: TGTGCCAGCACCTCCTATTGGACGCCCGTAGGGGGCGAGCAGTACTTC. It codes for CASTSYWTPVGGEQYF.

This clone was seen only a few times. The chain links TRBV2 to TRBJ2-5, with D tentatively TRBD1 (6 bases). The V end was cut by 5 bases, the J end by 5 bases, with 18 bases between. The CDR3 spans 15 residues. In germline, CDR1 is SNHLY, CDR2 FYNNEI. Here the CDR3 reads CASSPLDSHGETQYF. For the CDR3, the DNA is TGTGCCAGCAGTCCACTGGACAGTCATGGGGAGACCCAGTACTTC.

This clone was counted a single time. V gene TRBV29-1 combines with J gene TRBJ2-7, with 11 bases matching TRBD1. The CDR3 contains 17 residues. Germline CDR1 and CDR2: SQVTM and ANQGSEA. J lost 3 bases, V lost 4 bases, and 14 bases had no gene match. The CDR3 protein is CSVAAGQGAITIYEQYF. The CDR3 DNA reads TGCAGCGTTGCTGCCGGACAGGGGGCAATAACGATCTACGAGCAGTACTTC.

The chain links TRBV5-1 to TRBJ2-5, with D perhaps matching TRBD1 or TRBD2 (5 bases each). V lost 3 bases, J lost 1 base, and 10 bases lay in between. The CDR3 consists of 14 residues. Germline V gene sequence: CDR1 SGHRS, CDR2 YFSETQ. CDR3 amino acids: CASSWTGTQETQYF. The CDR3 DNA reads as TGCGCCAGCAGCTGGACCGGGACCCAAGAGACCCAGTACTTC.

This clone was detected only a few times. CDR3 bases: TGTGCCAGCAGCCAAGAGACGACTAGGGTTTACGAGCAGTACTTC. Translation gives CASSQETTRVYEQYF. This rearrangement joins TRBV4-2 to TRBJ2-7; tentatively, D is TRBD2 (6 bases). This CDR3 spans 15 amino acids. V was pared by 0 bases and J by 4 bases, with 13 bases between. Germline CDR1 is LGHNA and CDR2 is YNFKEQ.

The CDR3 sequence is CASSLELLTGELFF. The CDR3, as DNA: TGTGCCAGCAGCTTAGAGCTCCTGACCGGGGAGCTGTTTTTT. The rearrangement links TRBV7-9 to TRBJ2-2; no definite D call. Trimming removed 1 base from V and 5 bases from J, with 8 bases in between. The CDR3 contains 14 residues. Looked up from germline, CDR1 is SEHNR and CDR2 is FQNEAQ (reference sequence).

This chain joins TRBV27 and TRBJ2-7; a possible D gene is TRBD1 (5 bases). The CDR3 consists of 14 residues. Germline V gene sequence: CDR1 MNHEY, CDR2 SMNVEV (reference sequence). V lost 5 bases to trimming and J lost 2 bases, with 13 bases between them. CDR3 sequence: CASSPLDRPYEQYF. The CDR3 DNA follows: TGTGCCAGCAGTCCCCTCGACAGACCCTACGAGCAGTACTTC.

V usage is TRBV10-2 and J usage is TRBJ2-4; the match to TRBD1 covers 9 bases. In germline, CDR1 is WSHSY, CDR2 SAAADI. Trimming cost V 6 bases and J 6 bases; bases outside gene matches: 9. The CDR3 is 15 amino acids. The CDR3 DNA reads as TGCGCCAGCAGAGCAATCGGACAGGGGACAAACATTCAGTACTTC. This codes for CASRAIGQGTNIQYF.

This clone was counted only a few times. V usage is TRBV30 and J usage is TRBJ2-4, with a weak D call TRBD2 (7 bases). This CDR3 is 14 amino acids long. V gave up 4 bases and J gave up 6 bases, with 16 bases separating them. Looked up from germline, CDR1 is GTSNPN and CDR2 is SVGIG (reference sequence). In DNA form, the CDR3 reads TGTGCCTGGACTGGGGGGGGCCGCCGAAACATTCAGTACTTC. It is translated as CAWTGGGRRNIQYF.

The chain links TRBV29-1 to TRBJ1-2; weak D call: TRBD1 (5 bases). Germline V gene data show CDR1 as SQVTM and CDR2 as ANQGSEA. Trimming took 8 bases from V and 1 from J, leaving 14 bases between them. This CDR3 comprises 13 residues. CDR3 sequence reads: CSFRRDLNYGYTF. In nucleotides, the CDR3 is TGCAGCTTCAGGAGGGACCTTAACTATGGCTACACCTTC. The full variable domain, in which reference TRBV29-1 and TRBJ1-2 provide the parts outside the CDR3, is SAVISQKPSRDICQRGTSLTIQCQVDSQVTMMFWYRQQPGQSLTLIATANQGSEATYESGFVIDKFPISRPNLTFSTLTVSNMSPEDSSIYLCSFRRDLNYGYTFGSGTRLTVV.

The V call is TRBV11-2, the J call TRBJ2-5; TRBD2 matches at 10 bases. V trimming: 5 bases; J trimming: 1 base; junction bases outside the gene matches: 10. In germline, CDR1 is SGHAT, CDR2 FQNNGV. The CDR3 runs 17 residues. CDR3 loop: CASSPGSSGSFQETQYF. The CDR3 DNA sequence: TGTGCCAGCAGCCCTGGGTCTAGCGGGAGCTTCCAAGAGACCCAGTACTTC.

The chain is built from TRBV5-1 and TRBJ1-2, with 8 bases aligning to TRBD1. Germline assignment: CDR1 SGHRS and CDR2 YFSETQ. The V and J ends lost 0 bases and 0 bases, in that order; junction bases with no gene match: 7. CDR3 length: 17 amino acids. CDR3 amino acids: CASSLVLTGAANYGYTF. As DNA, the CDR3 is TGCGCCAGCAGCTTGGTCTTGACAGGGGCAGCTAACTATGGCTACACCTTC. The full variable domain, rest sourced from reference TRBV5-1 and TRBJ1-2, is KAGVTQTPRYLIKTRGQQVTLSCSPISGHRSVSWYQQTPGQGLQFLFEYFSETQRNKGNFPGRFSGRQFSNSRSEMNVSTLELGDSALYLCASSLVLTGAANYGYTFGSGTRLTVV.

This clone was counted a few times. V is TRBV5-6 and J is TRBJ2-1; TRBD2 aligns across 10 bases. CDR1 SGHDT and CDR2 YYEEEE come from the germline V gene. The CDR3 contains 14 residues. The J segment lost 8 bases and the V segment lost 4 bases, leaving 6 bases of the junction unmatched. CDR3 region: CASSAGTSEHEQFF. DNA for the CDR3: TGTGCCAGCAGCGCCGGGACTAGCGAGCATGAGCAGTTCTTC.

J is TRBJ2-2 and V is TRBV4-1; perhaps TRBD1 as D (6 bases). V was cut by 4 bases and J by 1 base, with 13 bases left in between. Germline-derived CDR1 and CDR2 are MGHRA and YSYEKL. The CDR3 runs to 16 residues. In DNA, the CDR3 is TGCGCCAGCAGCCCCTCCGGACAGAAGAACACCGGGGAGCTGTTTTTT. Amino acid sequence: CASSPSGQKNTGELFF.

This clone has more than one count but fewer than ten. The chain combines TRBV2 with TRBJ2-5; 11 positions agree with TRBD2. The CDR3 sequence is 17 residues long. From germline, CDR1 is SNHLY and CDR2 FYNNEI. Trimming cost V 0 bases and J 2 bases; bases outside gene matches: 5. The DNA of the CDR3 is TGTGCCAGCAGTGAAGCGCGTCTAGCGGGGGGTCAAGAGACCCAGTACTTC. It yields the protein CASSEARLAGGQETQYF.

The gene calls are TRBV4-2 and TRBJ1-1; no clear D gene. The V and J ends lost 1 base and 3 bases respectively, with 9 bases between them. Germline CDR1 LGHNA, CDR2 YNFKEQ. This CDR3 has 14 residues. The CDR3 region has the DNA TGTGCCAGCAGCCAAGCTCCCAGAGACACTGAAGCTTTCTTT. Translated, it gives CASSQAPRDTEAFF.

This chain links TRBV2 with TRBJ1-5; D is unresolved. Germline-derived CDR1 and CDR2 are SNHLY and FYNNEI. V was cut by 7 bases and J by 5 bases, with 15 bases left in between. The CDR3 is 14 amino acids. The CDR3 is CASTDVGRDQPQHF. CDR3 nucleotides: TGTGCCAGCACTGACGTTGGCCGAGATCAGCCCCAGCATTTT.

This clone showed up just once. The same CDR3 is also encoded by other DNA sequences in this sample. This sequence joins TRBV5-6 and TRBJ1-1; D remains ambiguous. The CDR3 is 13 residues long. Germline assignment: CDR1 SGHDT and CDR2 YYEEEE. Between the trimmed V and J ends, which lost 0 bases and 0 bases, there was a span of 3 bases. DNA of the CDR3: TGTGCCAGCAGCTTGGATGTGAACACTGAAGCTTTCTTT. Protein product: CASSLDVNTEAFF.

The chain couples TRBV6-5 to TRBJ2-7; D may correspond to TRBD1 or TRBD2 (5 bases each). The germline V gene has CDR1 MNHEY and CDR2 SVGAGI. This CDR3 is 15 amino acids long. Trimming cost V 8 bases and J 3 bases, with 20 bases left between them. The DNA of the CDR3 is TGTGCCAGCTTGGGAGACAGTCATGCAGACTACGAGCAGTACTTC. Encoded protein: CASLGDSHADYEQYF.

CDR3 in DNA: TGTGCCACCAGCAGAGCGGAGGGGGCTATCTCTGGCTACACCTTC. Protein product: CATSRAEGAISGYTF. This chain links TRBV15 with TRBJ1-2, with 7 bases identical to TRBD1. Germline values: CDR1 LNHNV, CDR2 YYDKDF (reference sequence). V gave up 1 base and J gave up 7 bases; unmatched junction bases: 9. The CDR3 spans 15 residues.

This clone is a singleton in its sample. The chain has TRBV30 and TRBJ1-2; TRBD1 matches 9 bases. The CDR3 is 12 residues long. The trim removed 5 bases at V and 7 bases at J, leaving 5 bases unmatched. Germline V lookup: CDR1 GTSNPN, CDR2 SVGIG (reference sequence). The CDR3 spells CAWADRGIGYTF. CDR3 DNA sequence: TGTGCCTGGGCCGACAGGGGGATTGGCTACACCTTC. Drawing the rest from reference TRBV30 and TRBJ1-2, the complete variable domain is SQTIHQWPATLVQPVGSPLSLECTVEGTSNPNLYWYRQAAGRGLQLLFYSVGIGQISSEVPQNLSASRPQDRQFILSSKKLLLSDSGFYLCAWADRGIGYTFGSGTRLTVV.